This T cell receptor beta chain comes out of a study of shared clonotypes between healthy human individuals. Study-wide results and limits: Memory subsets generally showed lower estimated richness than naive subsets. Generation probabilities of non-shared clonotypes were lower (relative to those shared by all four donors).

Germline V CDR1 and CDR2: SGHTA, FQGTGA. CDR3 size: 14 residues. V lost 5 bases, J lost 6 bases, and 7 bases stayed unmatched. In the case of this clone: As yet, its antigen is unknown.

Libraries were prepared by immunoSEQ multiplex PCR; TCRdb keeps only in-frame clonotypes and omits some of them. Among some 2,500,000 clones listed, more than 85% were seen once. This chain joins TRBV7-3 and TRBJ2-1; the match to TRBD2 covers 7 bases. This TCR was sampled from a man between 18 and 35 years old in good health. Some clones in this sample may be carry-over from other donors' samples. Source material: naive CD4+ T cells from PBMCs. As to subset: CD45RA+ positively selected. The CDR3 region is CASSTGLHSNEQFF. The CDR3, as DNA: TGTGCCAGCAGCACGGGACTACACTCCAATGAGCAGTTCTTC.